This entry lists 30 T cell receptor beta chains sequenced from one sample in a study of blood T cell repertoires in COVID-19. Sequencing used immunoSEQ multiplex PCR; TCRdb keeps in-frame clones, though not all of them. The table shows roughly 160,000 clones, with 88% occurring only once. Source material: peripheral blood. These receptors came from a man aged 60-69 years with acute or convalescent COVID-19.

The V gene is TRBV30, the J gene TRBJ1-2; 9 bases agree with TRBD1. Germline trimming cut 3 bases from V and 2 bases from J; bases unmatched to any gene: 7. The CDR3 is 15 amino acids. Germline CDR1 GTSNPN, CDR2 SVGIG (reference sequence). The CDR3 here is CAWRAGQGANYGYTF. CDR3 coding DNA: TGTGCCTGGAGAGCGGGACAGGGCGCGAACTATGGCTACACCTTC.

The chain employs TRBV27 and TRBJ2-3, with a weak D call TRBD1 (6 bases). Trimming took 8 bases from V and 1 from J, leaving 13 bases between them. Germline CDR1 and CDR2: MNHEY and SMNVEV (reference sequence). The CDR3 is 14 amino acids. Here the CDR3 reads CASQGPRGTDTQYF. The CDR3 bases are TGTGCCAGCCAGGGGCCCCGGGGCACAGATACGCAGTATTTT.

This chain joins TRBV25-1 and TRBJ1-2, with D hard to call. The V gene lost 1 base and the J gene lost 7 bases, with 16 bases spanning the gap. This CDR3 has 15 amino acids. Germline CDR1 is MGHDK and CDR2 is SYGVNS. Here the CDR3 reads CASSESEVSFGGYTF. The CDR3 nucleotides read TGTGCCAGCAGTGAATCGGAGGTCTCGTTTGGTGGCTACACCTTC.

This rearrangement joins TRBV4-2 to TRBJ2-3; 7 nucleotides match TRBD1. Looked up from germline, CDR1 is LGHNA and CDR2 is YNFKEQ. The J segment lost 1 base and the V segment lost 1 base, leaving 5 bases of the junction unmatched. The CDR3 has 16 amino acids. The CDR3 DNA is TGTGCCAGCAGCCAAGTGAGGGGGCCCGGCACAGATACGCAGTATTTT. Translation gives CASSQVRGPGTDTQYF.

This chain joins TRBV5-5 and TRBJ2-7, with TRBD2 identical over 7 bases. Germline CDR1 is SGHKS and CDR2 is YYEKEE (reference sequence). Trimming cost V 0 bases and J 3 bases; bases outside gene matches: 9. The CDR3 contains 16 residues. CDR3 DNA sequence: TGTGCCAGCAGCTTGGCTCCTAGCGGAGATCTCTACGAGCAGTACTTC. The encoded protein is CASSLAPSGDLYEQYF.

The gene calls are TRBV19 and TRBJ1-1; no clear D gene. The germline CDR1 and CDR2 sequences are LNHDA and SQIVND (reference sequence). V lost 6 bases, J lost 3 bases, and 5 bases lay in between. This CDR3 is built from 11 residues. The CDR3 DNA reads as TGTGCCAGTAGCCCTGACACTGAAGCTTTCTTT. The encoded protein is CASSPDTEAFF.

This sequence joins TRBV5-4 and TRBJ2-5; D is perhaps TRBD2 (5 bases). The length of the CDR3 is 15 residues. Trimming cost V 2 bases and J 3 bases, with 14 bases left between them. Germline CDR1 reads SGHNT; CDR2 reads YYREEE (reference sequence). The CDR3 DNA is TGTGCCAGCAGCTTTGGCGGTACTAGGAAAGAGACCCAGTACTTC. Its protein product is CASSFGGTRKETQYF.

The chain links TRBV7-2 to TRBJ1-1, with 8 nucleotides matching TRBD1. The CDR3 runs to 14 residues. V gave up 5 bases and J gave up 4 bases; unmatched junction bases: 6. Germline loops: CDR1 SGHTA, CDR2 FQGNSA. The CDR3 region is CASSPRQGSTEAFF. In nucleotides, the CDR3 is TGTGCCAGCAGCCCCCGACAGGGGAGCACTGAAGCTTTCTTT.

V usage is TRBV5-5 and J usage is TRBJ2-7; weak D call: TRBD1 (5 bases). This CDR3 region has 14 residues. Trimming removed 0 bases from V and 2 bases from J, with 9 bases in between. Per the germline V gene, CDR1 is SGHKS and CDR2 is YYEKEE (reference sequence). The CDR3 region is CASSLERGPYEQYF. In DNA, the CDR3 is TGTGCCAGCAGCTTGGAAAGGGGTCCCTACGAGCAGTACTTC.

This chain uses TRBV3-1 (or the pseudogene TRBV3-2) with TRBJ1-1; D may be TRBD1 (6 bases). Trimming left V 2 bases short and J 2 bases short, with 12 bases between. Per the germline V gene, CDR1 is LGHDT and CDR2 is YNNKEL (reference sequence). The CDR3 runs to 15 residues. CDR3 coding DNA: TGTGCCAGCAGCCAAACGGGACAATCTAACACTGAAGCTTTCTTT. Translation: CASSQTGQSNTEAFF.

The gene calls are TRBV5-1 and TRBJ1-6; TRBD1 is a possible D gene (6 bases). Trimming removed 4 bases from V and 7 bases from J, with 12 bases in between. Germline V CDR1 and CDR2: SGHRS, YFSETQ. The CDR3 spans 14 residues. CDR3 coding DNA: TGCGCCAGCAGCAACGTACAGGGAAATTCACCCCTCCACTTT. It codes for CASSNVQGNSPLHF.

This clone was seen a handful of times. The rearrangement joins TRBV18 to TRBJ1-1; D might be TRBD1 (6 bases). This CDR3 is built from 16 residues. V lost 10 bases and J lost 5, with 26 bases in between. Germline V gene data show CDR1 as KGHSH and CDR2 as LQKENI. The CDR3 DNA sequence: TGTGCCACCACGTCCCTCATTGGGCAGGGACATACTGAAGCTTTCTTT. Residues: CATTSLIGQGHTEAFF.

V and J are TRBV6-2 or TRBV6-3 and TRBJ2-7; 10 bases map to TRBD2. The CDR3 covers 15 residues. V trimming: 2 bases; J trimming: 7 bases; junction bases outside the gene matches: 8. Germline values: CDR1 MNHEY, CDR2 SVGEGT. The CDR3 bases are TGTGCCAGCAGTTACGGACTAGCGGCCTCAGAAGAGCAGTACTTC. Its translation is CASSYGLAASEEQYF.

This clone was counted once. This CDR3 is CASSLFPGPQETQYF. The CDR3 coding sequence is TGTGCCAGCAGTTTATTCCCAGGTCCGCAAGAGACCCAGTACTTC. The chain combines TRBV27 with TRBJ2-5; D is undetermined. The V end lost 1 base, the J end lost 2 bases, and 11 bases lay between the germline ends. The germline CDR1 and CDR2 sequences are MNHEY and SMNVEV (reference sequence). This CDR3 spans 15 amino acids.

The V and J genes are TRBV9 and TRBJ1-1, with D possibly TRBD1 on 6 matching bases. The CDR3 contains 14 residues. CDR1 is SGDLS, CDR2 YYNGEE, per germline. V was pared by 4 bases and J by 5 bases, with 15 bases between. The CDR3 DNA sequence: TGTGCCAGCAGCTTCCGACAGGAAGGGACTGAAGCTTTCTTT. It yields the protein CASSFRQEGTEAFF.

J is TRBJ1-2 and V is TRBV3-1 (or the pseudogene TRBV3-2); D is unresolved. Germline loops: CDR1 LGHDT, CDR2 YNNKEL (reference sequence). V dropped 0 bases and J dropped 14 bases, with 10 bases sitting between them. This CDR3 region has 11 residues. The CDR3 nucleotides read TGTGCCAGCAGCCAAGAAGGAGGGAGGACCTTC. Translation: CASSQEGGRTF.

The rearrangement links TRBV5-5 to TRBJ2-7, with 10 bases fitting TRBD2. With V trimmed by 0 bases and J by 3 bases, 12 bases remained unmatched. The V gene's germline CDR1 is SGHKS and CDR2 YYEKEE (reference sequence). The CDR3 totals 18 residues. CDR3 in DNA: TGTGCCAGCAGCTTGGCGGGTAGCGGGGGGACGGGCTTCTACGAGCAGTACGTC. Its protein is CASSLAGSGGTGFYEQYV.

This clone showed up just a few times. The CDR3 here is CAIRSGRSSDEQFF. DNA of the CDR3: TGTGCCATCAGGAGCGGGAGGAGTAGTGATGAGCAGTTCTTC. The J gene is TRBJ2-1, the V gene TRBV10-3; 9 bases are shared with TRBD2. Germline loops: CDR1 ENHRY, CDR2 SYGVKD. V shed 6 bases and J 8 bases; nucleotides not matched to a gene: 8. This CDR3 is 14 amino acids long.

V and J are TRBV7-9 and TRBJ1-5; perhaps TRBD1 as D (6 bases). Trimming removed 6 bases at V and 0 bases at J, with 12 bases between. The CDR3 loop spans 15 amino acids. CDR1 and CDR2 (germline): SEHNR, FQNEAQ (reference sequence). The CDR3 DNA is TGTGCCAGCAGTTCCGGGACAACTAGCAATCAGCCCCAGCATTTT. This translates into CASSSGTTSNQPQHF. The full variable domain, completed using reference TRBV7-9 and TRBJ1-5, is DTGVSQNPRHKITKRGQNVTFRCDPISEHNRLYWYRQTLGQGPEFLTYFQNEAQLEKSRLLSDRFSAERPKGSFSTLEIQRTEQGDSAMYLCASSSGTTSNQPQHFGDGTRLSIL.

This rearrangement joins TRBV19 to TRBJ1-4; TRBD1 matches at 11 bases. Germline V gene data show CDR1 as LNHDA and CDR2 as SQIVND (reference sequence). J gave up 8 bases and V 1 base, and 6 bases lay outside the gene matches. CDR3 length: 16 amino acids. Written as DNA, the CDR3 is TGTGCCAGTAGTATAGCCGGGACAGGGGGAAAGGAAAAACTGTTTTTT. Encoded protein: CASSIAGTGGKEKLFF.

The gene calls are TRBV5-8 and TRBJ2-5; D perhaps matches TRBD1 (7 bases). The CDR3 totals 16 residues. Germline values: CDR1 SGHTS, CDR2 YDEGEE. V lost 1 base and J 2 bases, leaving 15 bases between the germline ends. In DNA, the CDR3 is TGTGCCAGCAGCTTGCGAGGGGGCGCGGGGCAAGAGACCCAGTACTTC. It is translated as CASSLRGGAGQETQYF.

The chain joins TRBV6-5 to TRBJ1-1, with unresolved D. CDR1 is MNHEY, CDR2 SVGAGI, per germline. Trimming cost V 2 bases and J 1 base, with 14 bases left between them. This CDR3 contains 16 residues. The CDR3 loop is CASSYGSLRGNTEAFF. The CDR3 bases are TGTGCCAGCAGTTACGGGAGTCTCCGAGGGAACACTGAAGCTTTCTTT.

The chain joins TRBV25-1 to TRBJ2-5, with TRBD2 matching 9 bases. The CDR3 is made up of 15 amino acids. Trimming took 3 bases from V and 1 from J; bases not matched to a gene: 3. CDR1 is MGHDK, CDR2 SYGVNS, per germline. This CDR3 is CASSEAGLAQETQYF. CDR3 nucleotides: TGTGCCAGCAGTGAGGCGGGACTAGCCCAAGAGACCCAGTACTTC.

V gene TRBV4-1 combines with J gene TRBJ2-1, with 11 bases that match TRBD2. This CDR3 has 16 amino acids. Germline V gene sequence: CDR1 MGHRA, CDR2 YSYEKL. After removal of 3 bases from V and 6 bases from J, the junction contained 7 bases not matched to a gene. The CDR3 DNA reads TGCGCCAGCAGCCACCAGGGACTAGCGGAGAGCAATGAGCAGTTCTTC. This translates into CASSHQGLAESNEQFF.

V is TRBV11-2 and J is TRBJ2-5; D remains ambiguous. The V end lost 2 bases, the J end lost 5 bases, and 6 bases lay between the germline ends. The germline gives CDR1 SGHAT, CDR2 FQNNGV. This CDR3 has 12 amino acids. CDR3 region: CASSLNQETQYF. The DNA for the CDR3 is TGTGCCAGCAGCTTAAATCAGGAGACCCAGTACTTC.

The rearrangement joins TRBV11-2 to TRBJ1-5, with 7 bases matching TRBD1. Trimming at V came to 4 bases and at J to 7 bases, leaving 4 bases not matched to a gene. The CDR3 totals 13 residues. Germline values: CDR1 SGHAT, CDR2 FQNNGV. CDR3 nucleotide sequence: TGTGCCAGCAGCTCAACAGGGGTGCAGCCCCAGCATTTT. Residues: CASSSTGVQPQHF.

The V and J genes are TRBV5-1 and TRBJ1-3; D is unclear. The V gene's germline CDR1 is SGHRS and CDR2 YFSETQ. CDR3 length: 14 residues. Trimming took off 4 bases at V and 0 bases at J, with 8 bases between the two ends. CDR3 nucleotides: TGCGCCAGCAGCCGTGACACCTCTGGAAACACCATATATTTT. This encodes CASSRDTSGNTIYF.

V and J are TRBV2 and TRBJ1-1; D is uncertain. The CDR3 consists of 17 residues. Germline loops: CDR1 SNHLY, CDR2 FYNNEI. Between the trimmed V and J ends, which lost 2 bases and 4 bases, there was a span of 20 bases. This CDR3 reads CASSERLTSAESTEAFF. CDR3 nucleotide sequence: TGTGCCAGCAGTGAAAGGCTGACATCCGCAGAGAGCACTGAAGCTTTCTTT.

The J gene is TRBJ2-2, the V gene TRBV30; 8 nucleotides align to TRBD2. CDR1 and CDR2 (germline): GTSNPN, SVGIG (reference sequence). V lost 8 bases and J lost 4; bases outside the gene matches: 9. The CDR3 runs 14 residues. The CDR3 DNA reads TGTGCCCGGTCCGGGACTAGAGGCACCGGGGAGCTGTTTTTT. Translation: CARSGTRGTGELFF.

The chain couples TRBV12-3 or TRBV12-4 to TRBJ2-3; the D is unclear. With 5 bases removed from V and 4 bases from J, the gap between germline ends came to 10 bases. The CDR3 is 13 amino acids. CDR3: CASSTGLADTQYF. CDR3 nucleotides: TGTGCCAGCAGTACCGGGTTGGCAGATACGCAGTATTTT.